Shown below are 17 T cell receptor beta chains from a single sample sequenced in a study of T-cell reconstitution after alpha-beta-depleted transplantation in children. It was with unique molecular identifiers that the TCRbeta library was prepared. TCRdb processed the PCR reads anew with MiXCR; each CDR3 protein has one entry. The table has roughly 45,000 distinct CDR3 sequences, 9.2% seen once. The sequenced sample was PBMCs, mostly from graft donor cells, obtained 60 days after TCRalphabeta/CD19-depleted stem cell transplant. These receptors were collected from a male patient between 2 and 15 years old who had a stem cell transplant for chronic granulomatous disease, so the T cells may come from the graft donor.

This clonotype was counted ten times or more. The rearrangement joins TRBV20-1 to TRBJ1-1, with a weak D call TRBD1 (6 bases). Per germline, CDR1 DFQATT and CDR2 SNEGSKA (reference sequence). The CDR3 length is 13 residues. V lost 0 bases, J lost 8 bases, and 13 bases lay in between. CDR3 amino acids: CSAREGAGAEAFF. Here the CDR3 DNA reads TGCAGTGCTAGAGAGGGGGCAGGGGCCGAAGCTTTCTTT.

The rearrangement uses TRBV27 and TRBJ2-3; 7 nucleotides line up with TRBD2. Germline assignment: CDR1 MNHEY and CDR2 SMNVEV (reference sequence). V trimming: 3 bases; J trimming: 6 bases; junction bases outside the gene matches: 9. CDR3 size: 15 residues. For the CDR3, the DNA is TGTGCCAGCAGTTTGACTAGCTGGGAGGCGGATACGCAGTATTTT. Its protein product is CASSLTSWEADTQYF.

This clonotype was counted many times. The chain links TRBV6-2 or TRBV6-3 to TRBJ2-1; TRBD2 matches 7 bases. This CDR3 contains 18 residues. Germline V gives CDR1 MNHEY, CDR2 SVGEGT. V lost 7 bases to trimming and J lost 7 bases; unmatched junction nucleotides: 22. The CDR3 coding sequence is TGTGCCAGCAAGAATTTGGCCCCTGCGGGAGTGACCCGAAATGAGCAGTTCTTC. Encoded protein: CASKNLAPAGVTRNEQFF.

This clonotype was recorded at least ten times. The chain links TRBV5-1 to TRBJ2-2, with TRBD1 identical over 8 bases. Germline loops: CDR1 SGHRS, CDR2 YFSETQ. The CDR3 extends over 16 amino acids. The V gene end was trimmed by 3 bases and the J gene end by 2 bases; junction bases not matched to a gene: 6. CDR3 DNA sequence: TGCGCCAGCAGCTCATGGACAGGGATAAACACCGGGGAGCTGTTTTTT. Protein: CASSSWTGINTGELFF.

This clonotype was counted at least ten times. J is TRBJ1-3 and V is TRBV5-1, with 7 bases lining up with TRBD1. CDR3 size: 14 residues. The V and J ends lost 4 bases and 10 bases, in that order; junction bases with no gene match: 11. CDR1 is SGHRS and CDR2 is YFSETQ in the germline V gene. CDR3 coding DNA: TGCGCCAGCAGCCCCCGGGACAGTATGGCTACCATATATTTT. Protein sequence: CASSPRDSMATIYF.

Ten or more counts support this clonotype. The chain has TRBV6-1 and TRBJ2-5; TRBD2 matches 7 bases. Trimming removed 6 bases from V and 6 bases from J; junction bases left unmatched: 13. The germline gives CDR1 MNHNS, CDR2 SASEGT. There are 15 residues in the CDR3. DNA of the CDR3: TGTGCCAGCAGCCGGCTCGGGGGGACTCGAAAGACCCAGTACTTC. Encoded protein: CASSRLGGTRKTQYF.

This clonotype was counted ten times or more. The chain is built from TRBV25-1 and TRBJ2-7; D ambiguous. This CDR3 has 11 amino acids. Germline assignment: CDR1 MGHDK and CDR2 SYGVNS. V was shortened by 4 bases and J by 8 bases, with 9 bases between the two germline ends. Here the CDR3 DNA reads TGTGCCAGCAGTGCCCGATCCCAGCAGTACTTC. Translated, it gives CASSARSQQYF.

There are many counts of this clonotype. The rearrangement joins TRBV6-1 to TRBJ1-5, with unresolved D. Between the trimmed V and J ends, which lost 4 bases and 1 base, there was a span of 8 bases. This CDR3 has 14 residues. Germline V lookup: CDR1 MNHNS, CDR2 SASEGT. The CDR3 bases are TGTGCCAGCAGTGTTCGTAGGAGCAATCAGCCCCAGCATTTT. Translating it yields CASSVRRSNQPQHF.

Details on this clonotype: This may stem from a read error, because a much larger clone lies one nucleotide away. The chain links TRBV3-1 to TRBJ2-1; D is ambiguous. The germline V and J ends were trimmed by 3 bases and 6 bases, with 15 bases remaining between them. The CDR3 is 15 residues long. CDR1 is LGHDT, CDR2 YNNKEL, per germline (reference sequence). The CDR3 sequence is CASSQGLGPRNEQFF. The CDR3 DNA is TGTGCCAGCAGCCAGGGTTTAGGGCCCCGCAATGAGCAGTTCTTC.

This clonotype was seen ten or more times. The chain has TRBV6-4 and TRBJ1-5; possible D gene TRBD1, 5 bases. The germline V gene encodes CDR1 MRHNA and CDR2 SNTAGT. V lost 6 bases and J 3 bases, leaving 9 bases between the germline ends. The CDR3 is 13 residues long. The CDR3 protein is CASSPGPNQPQHF. Written as DNA, the CDR3 is TGTGCCAGCAGCCCGGGACCCAATCAGCCCCAGCATTTT.

The chain combines TRBV15 with TRBJ2-2; no clear D. Germline CDR1 and CDR2: LNHNV and YYDKDF (reference sequence). This CDR3 contains 11 residues. V was cut by 4 bases and J by 7 bases, with 4 bases left in between. Written as DNA, the CDR3 is TGTGCCACCAGCACGGGCGGGGAGCTGTTTTTT. This translates into CATSTGGELFF.

This clonotype showed up many times. The chain recombines TRBV5-5 with TRBJ2-1; D is tentatively TRBD1 or TRBD2 (6 bases each). Germline loops: CDR1 SGHKS, CDR2 YYEKEE (reference sequence). V lost 2 bases and J 5 bases, leaving 17 bases between the germline ends. The CDR3 is 16 residues long. The CDR3, as DNA: TGTGCCAGCAGCTTTTACGGAGGGGGAATAAACAATGAGCAGTTCTTC. It is translated as CASSFYGGGINNEQFF.

This clonotype was seen repeatedly, ten times or more. J is TRBJ2-6 and V is TRBV5-5, with a tentative D call TRBD1 (6 bases). Trimming took 4 bases from V and 1 from J, leaving 15 bases between them. The germline gives CDR1 SGHKS, CDR2 YYEKEE (reference sequence). CDR3 length equals 17 residues. The CDR3 DNA reads TGTGCCAGCAGCGATATACAGGGCTTTTCTGGGGCCAACGTCCTGACTTTC. Its protein product is CASSDIQGFSGANVLTF.

There are many counts of this clonotype. The chain has TRBV19 and TRBJ2-1, with D possibly TRBD2 on 6 matching bases. The V gene's germline CDR1 is LNHDA and CDR2 SQIVND (reference sequence). Trimming removed 4 bases at V and 4 bases at J, with 17 bases between. The CDR3 runs 16 residues. The CDR3 DNA is TGTGCCAGTAGTACGCCGACTAGTCTACGTTACAATGAGCAGTTCTTC. Translating it yields CASSTPTSLRYNEQFF.

This clonotype was observed many times. V usage is TRBV20-1 and J usage is TRBJ2-1; 12 nucleotides line up with TRBD2. V gave up 3 bases and J gave up 0 bases; unmatched junction bases: 6. CDR1 and CDR2 (germline): DFQATT, SNEGSKA (reference sequence). The CDR3 sequence is 17 residues long. CDR3 amino acids: CSARTSGGWGSYNEQFF. The CDR3 DNA is TGCAGTGCTAGGACTAGCGGGGGCTGGGGCTCCTACAATGAGCAGTTCTTC.

About this clonotype itself: It may be a read error: a sequence one base away is much more abundant. The chain combines TRBV12-3 or TRBV12-4 with TRBJ2-5, with a weak D call TRBD2 (5 bases). V gave up 8 bases and J gave up 5 bases, with 15 bases separating them. The CDR3 contains 13 residues. As DNA, the CDR3 is TGTGCCAGCCGTCCGCCTAGCACCGAGACCCAGTACTTC. Amino acid sequence: CASRPPSTETQYF.

In this sample, this clonotype turned up many times. This chain joins TRBV6-1 and TRBJ2-7, with 9 bases matching TRBD1. CDR1 and CDR2 (germline): MNHNS, SASEGT. Trimming removed 6 bases from V and 6 bases from J; junction bases left unmatched: 6. CDR3 length: 13 amino acids. The CDR3 DNA reads TGTGCCAGCAGGGACAGGGGAGAAGCCGAGCAGTACTTC. It translates to CASRDRGEAEQYF.